In this sample, the clone carrying this TCR beta chain turned up once. Authors' data handling: The authors estimated nucleated cell counts from reference gene primer amplification. The data were produced by immunoSEQ multiplex PCR, yet TCRdb's version contains in-frame clones alone and is incomplete. That table gives V, J and clone size, and the DNA gave D and trimming. The sample contains 68,000 or so clones, around nine tenths of which appear only once. The CDR3 has 14 residues. Germline lookup yields CDR1 ENHRY and CDR2 SYGVKD. V trimming: 6 bases; J trimming: 5 bases; junction bases outside the gene matches: 10. These data come from a study of blood T cell repertoires in COVID-19. On the study more broadly: Acute and convalescent COVID-19 samples came from the United States, Italy and Spain. In each case, the material was cDNA or gDNA derived from T cells, B-cell-depleted T cells, or PBMCs.

The sequence came from a man between 65 and 85 years old with active or convalescent COVID-19. Sequenced: peripheral blood. This chain uses TRBV10-3 with TRBJ2-7; 7 positions agree with TRBD2. This CDR3 is CAISQTSPGDEQYF. The CDR3 DNA reads as TGTGCCATCAGCCAGACTAGCCCTGGGGACGAGCAGTACTTC.